This TCR beta chain was identified in a study of blood T cell repertoires in COVID-19 (dated by TCRdb to about 2020). Turning to the overall study: Samples covering the acute and convalescent phases of COVID-19 were provided by collaborators in the United States, Italy and Spain. The prospective study material was composed of cDNA or gDNA derived from T cells, B-cell-depleted T cells, or PBMCs. The dataset comprised deeply sampled blood TCRbeta repertoires from subjects exposed to, actively infected with, or recovered from COVID-19. The repertoires were made available in a free public database intended to serve as a resource for research on the immune response to SARS-CoV-2. The samples were drawn from the first 160 participants of the ongoing ImmuneRACE study and from roughly 1,300 subjects provided by 6 global collaborators. Nearly every sample came with metadata listing a de-identified subject ID, COVID-19 status, age in years and sex. Where available, HLA class I and class II types were taken from metadata supplied by the sample provider and were not determined by assay-based typing. General findings and caveats noted by the study authors: Clinical and demographic metadata were provided uncurated, with the amount varying by source and participant.

This clone was seen once. The target of this receptor is not known. No quality values exist for individual bases; no much larger clone is one base distant. TCRbeta CDR3 regions were amplified from genomic DNA using the immunoSEQ Assay, a bias-controlled multiplex PCR. In the paper's pipeline: Within the assay, amplification of reference gene primers was used to estimate how many nucleated cells each sample contained. To quantify the absolute abundance of each unique TCRbeta CDR3 rearrangement, sequence reads were collapsed and filtered. For each sample, productive Simpson clonality was calculated as the square root of Simpson's diversity index over productive rearrangements. Entries here come from immuneACCESS through TCRdb and include only in-frame sequences with V and J called. Some clones fail to appear in such tables; in the studies checked, an unresolved V gene covers under half of the shortfall, and the cause of the remainder is unknown. V, J and clone size are those of that table, while D and trimming were read from the DNA. The sample table records 95,000 to 150,000 clones; 82% of these occur just once. Of the sample, 9.5% to 13% is held by the ten largest clones.

The collaborating institutions used their own protocols to collect whole blood in K2EDTA tubes. Collaborator samples were shipped for TCRbeta analysis as frozen whole blood, isolated PBMCs, or DNA extracted from either sample type. Looking up the germline V gene yields CDR1 SGDLS and CDR2 YYNGEE. V is trimmed back by 0 bases and J by 5 bases, and the junction contains 3 bases that no gene match accounts for. The CDR3 goes from the cysteine to the phenylalanine over 14 residues. Of the read, only the CDR3 DNA is kept; its 42 bases are in frame from base 1. The V and J genes are TRBV9 and TRBJ2-3, with 7 bases in between that match TRBD1. The sequencing input was peripheral blood. This receptor was taken from a human donor in a cohort sampled during active COVID-19. The CDR3 reads CASSVEGAGDTQYF. The nucleotide sequence is given as TGTGCCAGCAGCGTAGAGGGGGCCGGAGATACGCAGTATTTT.